Below are 26 T cell receptor beta chains sequenced from a single sample in a study of CD8 T cells in ankylosing spondylitis. Using its own MiXCR run on the 5' RACE reads, TCRdb lists one record per CDR3 protein. The sample lists about 360,000 distinct CDR3 sequences, over 12% occurring once. Sequenced sample: blood, either unsorted or a sorted T cell fraction (not recorded which). Receptors were obtained from a male donor with ankylosing spondylitis or in good health (not recorded which).

CDR3 sequence: CASRRQGESTGELFF. Here the CDR3 DNA reads TGTGCCAGCAGACGACAGGGGGAGAGCACCGGGGAGCTGTTTTTT. The chain has TRBV12-3 or TRBV12-4 and TRBJ2-2; 9 nucleotides match TRBD1. V lost 6 bases and J lost 4; bases outside the gene matches: 6. This CDR3 contains 15 residues.

The chain is built from TRBV6-1 and TRBJ2-7; D ambiguous. CDR1 and CDR2 (germline): MNHNS, SASEGT. Between the trimmed V and J ends, which lost 7 bases and 3 bases, there was a span of 19 bases. This CDR3 has 15 residues. CDR3 coding DNA: TGTGCCAGCATGAGTAGCCACAAGGCCCACTACGAGCAGTACTTC. It yields the protein CASMSSHKAHYEQYF.

The rearrangement uses TRBV3-1 and TRBJ2-6; D is uncertain. V was cut by 3 bases and J by 3 bases, with 12 bases left in between. Germline V lookup: CDR1 LGHDT, CDR2 YNNKEL (reference sequence). The length of the CDR3 is 16 residues. The CDR3 DNA follows: TGTGCCAGCAGCCATTGGGCCTCTCTTGGGGCCAACGTCCTGACTTTC. Amino acids: CASSHWASLGANVLTF.

The V and J genes are TRBV3-1 and TRBJ2-2, with D unresolved. The CDR3 is 15 residues long. Germline assignment: CDR1 LGHDT and CDR2 YNNKEL (reference sequence). V was shortened by 6 bases and J by 6 bases, with 17 bases between the two germline ends. This chain's CDR3 is CASRMWDLFSGELFF. The DNA of the CDR3 is TGTGCCAGCAGGATGTGGGATTTGTTCTCCGGGGAGCTGTTTTTT. Together with reference TRBV3-1 and TRBJ2-2, the CDR3 gives the full variable domain: DTAVSQTPKYLVTQMGNDKSIKCEQNLGHDTMYWYKQDSKKFLKIMFSYNNKELIINETVPNRFSPKSPDKAHLNLHINSLELGDSAVYFCASRMWDLFSGELFFGEGSRLTVL.

CDR3 region: CASSVGGRGTDTQYF. CDR3 sequence (DNA): TGTGCCAGCAGCGTAGGCGGGAGAGGGACAGATACGCAGTATTTT. The chain recombines TRBV9 with TRBJ2-3, with 7 bases identical to TRBD2. From germline, CDR1 is SGDLS and CDR2 YYNGEE. The CDR3 totals 15 residues. V was clipped by 0 bases and J by 3 bases; unmatched bases: 4. Drawing the rest from reference TRBV9 and TRBJ2-3, the complete variable domain is DSGVTQTPKHLITATGQRVTLRCSPRSGDLSVYWYQQSLDQGLQFLIQYYNGEERAKGNILERFSAQQFPDLHSELNLSSLELGDSALYFCASSVGGRGTDTQYFGPGTRLTVL.

This chain connects TRBV30 to TRBJ2-2; D is unresolved. The germline gives CDR1 GTSNPN, CDR2 SVGIG (reference sequence). Trimming took off 0 bases at V and 5 bases at J, with 7 bases between the two ends. The CDR3 runs 13 residues. CDR3 DNA sequence: TGTGCCTGGAGTGTATACGGGACCGGGGAGCTGTTTTTT. The encoded protein is CAWSVYGTGELFF.

This clonotype has more than one count but fewer than ten. This chain joins TRBV12-3 or TRBV12-4 and TRBJ2-7; D remains unclear. V was clipped by 5 bases and J by 0 bases, with 11 bases between them. CDR3 length: 14 amino acids. CDR3 protein: CASSLTTSSYEQYF. The DNA of the CDR3 is TGTGCCAGCAGTCTCACGACCTCCTCCTACGAGCAGTACTTC.

This clonotype was detected ten times or more. This chain links TRBV12-3 or TRBV12-4 with TRBJ1-5; D might be TRBD1 (5 bases). CDR3 length: 13 residues. The V end was cut by 7 bases, the J end by 4 bases, with 11 bases between. CDR3 region: CASTSRENQPQHF. The CDR3, as DNA: TGTGCCAGCACCTCCAGGGAGAATCAGCCCCAGCATTTT.

This chain connects TRBV12-5 to TRBJ1-5, with D unresolved. CDR3 length equals 15 residues. CDR1 and CDR2 from the germline V gene are LGHNT and FRNRAP. Trimming took 1 base from V and 6 from J, leaving 13 bases between them. CDR3 residues: CASGLDGGTGQPQHF. Written as DNA, the CDR3 is TGTGCTAGTGGTTTGGACGGAGGTACGGGTCAGCCCCAGCATTTT.

The genes are TRBV5-1 and TRBJ2-3, with no clear D. Germline V gives CDR1 SGHRS, CDR2 YFSETQ. The CDR3 is 14 residues long. The V gene lost 0 bases and the J gene lost 2 bases, with 7 bases spanning the gap. The CDR3 spells CASSLETTTDTQYF. In nucleotides, the CDR3 is TGCGCCAGCAGCTTGGAGACCACCACAGATACGCAGTATTTT.

CDR3 in amino acids: CAWSGRATEAFF. The CDR3 DNA reads TGTGCCTGGAGTGGCAGGGCCACTGAAGCTTTCTTT. The rearrangement joins TRBV30 to TRBJ1-1, with D perhaps matching TRBD1 (5 bases). V lost 1 base to trimming and J lost 4 bases, with 7 bases between them. The CDR3 length is 12 residues. Germline CDR1 and CDR2: GTSNPN and SVGIG (reference sequence).

This clonotype was counted only a few times. This chain uses TRBV3-1 with TRBJ2-2, with D perhaps matching TRBD1 (6 bases). In germline, CDR1 is LGHDT, CDR2 YNNKEL (reference sequence). This CDR3 is built from 16 residues. Trimming pared 0 bases from V and 5 bases from J, leaving 13 bases between. The CDR3 spells CASSQDQGLRTGELFF. CDR3 DNA sequence: TGTGCCAGCAGCCAAGATCAGGGGTTGAGGACCGGGGAGCTGTTTTTT.

V is TRBV29-1 and J is TRBJ1-1, with D uncertain. With 7 bases removed from V and 5 bases from J, the gap between germline ends came to 11 bases. CDR1 is SQVTM and CDR2 is ANQGSEA in the germline V gene. The CDR3 extends over 11 amino acids. The CDR3 nucleotides read TGCAGCGCTGAGTCGGGAACTGAAGCTTTCTTT. Translating gives CSAESGTEAFF.

This clonotype was seen repeatedly, ten times or more. The chain uses TRBV7-2 and TRBJ2-2; possible D gene TRBD1, 6 bases. Trimming cost V 5 bases and J 6 bases, with 19 bases left between them. This CDR3 region has 16 residues. CDR1 and CDR2 from the germline V gene are SGHTA and FQGNSA. The CDR3 coding sequence is TGTGCCAGCAGCACGAGGGGGAAAGAGAGGCCCGGGGAGCTGTTTTTT. Amino acids: CASSTRGKERPGELFF.

This clonotype has just a few counts. J is TRBJ2-3 and V is TRBV4-1; 15 bases line up with TRBD2. The junction had 12 bases not matched to a gene; V was cut back by 3 bases and J by 2 bases. In germline, CDR1 is MGHRA, CDR2 YSYEKL. The CDR3 runs to 20 residues. The CDR3 DNA sequence: TGCGCCAGCAGCCAGGCCTTTCACGGGACTAGCGGGGGGCCCACAGATACGCAGTATTTT. Protein sequence: CASSQAFHGTSGGPTDTQYF.

The rearrangement links TRBV6-1 to TRBJ1-2; 9 nucleotides match TRBD1. J was trimmed by 8 bases and V by 2 bases; bases with no gene match: 6. The CDR3 runs 14 residues. The germline gives CDR1 MNHNS, CDR2 SASEGT. The CDR3 protein is CASSETHRGQGYTF. Here the CDR3 DNA reads TGTGCCAGCAGTGAAACCCACAGGGGGCAAGGCTACACCTTC.

For the CDR3, the DNA is TGTGCCAGCATGTTGGGTGGGACTAGCGGGAGAGGGGCAGATACGCAGTATTTT. It translates to CASMLGGTSGRGADTQYF. The genes are TRBV28 and TRBJ2-3, with 14 bases aligning to TRBD2. The V gene's germline CDR1 is MDHEN and CDR2 SYDVKM. The CDR3 length is 18 residues. V was pared by 7 bases and J by 4 bases, with 13 bases of the junction left unmatched.

This clonotype was seen only a few times. The CDR3 region is CASSSGDRGRAQHF. Written as DNA, the CDR3 is TGTGCCAGCAGTTCAGGGGACAGGGGGCGGGCCCAGCATTTT. The gene calls are TRBV7-2 and TRBJ1-5; 12 bases are a match to TRBD1. J gave up 11 bases and V 6 bases, and 8 bases lay outside the gene matches. The CDR3 contains 14 residues. Germline V gene data show CDR1 as SGHTA and CDR2 as FQGNSA.

J is TRBJ2-1 and V is TRBV12-3 or TRBV12-4; D is uncertain. V dropped 4 bases and J dropped 0 bases, with 13 bases sitting between them. The CDR3 consists of 16 residues. The chain's CDR3 is CASSSHLVGSYNEQFF. In nucleotides, the CDR3 is TGTGCCAGCAGTTCCCATCTGGTTGGCTCCTACAATGAGCAGTTCTTC.

The chain has TRBV6-5 and TRBJ2-2; D is perhaps TRBD1 (5 bases). V gave up 4 bases and J gave up 3 bases, with 12 bases separating them. The CDR3 is 15 amino acids. Germline CDR1 is MNHEY and CDR2 is SVGAGI. CDR3 nucleotides: TGTGCCAGCAGTTTTGCCAGGGTGGACACCGGGGAGCTGTTTTTT. This sequence encodes CASSFARVDTGELFF.

The chain combines TRBV7-2 with TRBJ2-7; possibly TRBD1 or TRBD2 for D (5 bases each). Germline V gene lookup returns CDR1 SGHTA and CDR2 FQGNSA. This CDR3 is built from 14 residues. V gave up 6 bases and J gave up 3 bases, with 15 bases separating them. The CDR3 DNA reads as TGTGCCAGCAGTTGGGACGGCTGGAACTACGAGCAGTACTTC. Protein sequence: CASSWDGWNYEQYF. Using reference TRBV7-2 and TRBJ2-7 for the parts outside the CDR3, the full variable domain is GAGVSQSPSNKVTEKGKDVELRCDPISGHTALYWYRQSLGQGLEFLIYFQGNSAPDKSGLPSDRFSAERTGGSVSTLTIQRTQQEDSAVYLCASSWDGWNYEQYFGPGTRLTVT.

This clonotype has ten or more counts. The genes are TRBV12-3 or TRBV12-4 and TRBJ2-7; D is uncertain. The CDR3 extends over 14 amino acids. Trimming shortened V by 9 bases and J by 1 base, and 16 bases separated the two germline ends. The DNA for the CDR3 is TGTGCCAGTGCACCGGGCCATCAGTCCTACGAGCAGTACTTC. Encoded protein: CASAPGHQSYEQYF.

The J gene is TRBJ1-2, the V gene TRBV5-6; the match to TRBD1 covers 10 bases. After removal of 1 base from V and 6 bases from J, the junction contained 3 bases not matched to a gene. The germline V gene has CDR1 SGHDT and CDR2 YYEEEE. This CDR3 comprises 14 residues. CDR3 region: CASSLPGQGNGYTF. CDR3 DNA sequence: TGTGCCAGCAGCTTGCCGGGACAGGGGAATGGCTACACCTTC.

The chain recombines TRBV2 with TRBJ2-1; 13 bases fit TRBD2. This CDR3 is built from 15 residues. With 6 bases clipped from V and 9 bases from J, the junction kept 8 bases outside the gene matches. Germline V gene lookup returns CDR1 SNHLY and CDR2 FYNNEI. In nucleotides, the CDR3 is TGTGCCAGCAGCGATCGGACTAGCGGGAGAGGTGAGCAGTTCTTC. Translated, it gives CASSDRTSGRGEQFF. Supplemented by reference TRBV2 and TRBJ2-1, the full variable domain reads EPEVTQTPSHQVTQMGQEVILRCVPISNHLYFYWYRQILGQKVEFLVSFYNNEISEKSEIFDDQFSVERPDGSNFTLKIRSTKLEDSAMYFCASSDRTSGRGEQFFGPGTRLTVL.

J is TRBJ2-7 and V is TRBV20-1, with 11 nucleotides matching TRBD2. The trim removed 5 bases at V and 4 bases at J, leaving 7 bases unmatched. Per germline, CDR1 DFQATT and CDR2 SNEGSKA (reference sequence). This CDR3 has 14 amino acids. This CDR3 is CSAGEGLAVYEQYF. For the CDR3, the DNA is TGCAGTGCTGGGGAGGGACTAGCGGTATACGAGCAGTACTTC.

The gene calls are TRBV11-2 and TRBJ2-7, with TRBD1 identical over 7 bases. The CDR3 covers 15 residues. Germline V lookup: CDR1 SGHAT, CDR2 FQNNGV. V was pared by 0 bases and J by 6 bases, with 8 bases of the junction left unmatched. The CDR3 bases are TGTGCCAGCAGCTTAGACACTCGGGCAGGGGGCGAGCAGTACTTC. As protein: CASSLDTRAGGEQYF.